Listed below are T cell receptor beta chains from one sample, sequenced in a study of blood T cell repertoires in COVID-19. Repertoires were generated with immunoSEQ multiplex PCR, while TCRdb's copy carries only in-frame clones and drops some. The table lists 65,000 to 75,000 clones, approximately 80% of them singletons, with 8% to 10% in the top ten. Sequenced material: peripheral blood. These receptors all come from a woman aged 80 or over with acute or convalescent COVID-19. Each CDR3 is given with its conserved first and last residue. Fields, in order: J gene, D gene, clone size, V gene, CDR3 DNA, CDR3 protein. A D gene is named only where the DNA matches it firmly. Where a row states a size, it is once, few, many or the class of an expanded clone; other rows omit it.

TRBJ2-3,TRBD2,-,TRBV10-2,TGCGCCAGCAGCCAGGCTAGCGGGGCACTTGGGGGGCAGTATTTT,CASSQASGALGGQYF
TRBJ2-1,-,-,TRBV7-2,TGTGCCAGCAGCTTACAGGGGAACAATGAGCAGTTCTTC,CASSLQGNNEQFF
TRBJ1-6,-,-,TRBV16,TGTGCCAGCAGCCAATCGCAAAGGGGTAATTCACCCCTCCACTTT,CASSQSQRGNSPLHF
TRBJ1-3,-,once,TRBV10-3,TGTGCCATCAGTGAAGGAGGAGGGAGCTCTGGAAACACCATATATTTT,CAISEGGGSSGNTIYF
TRBJ2-2,-,-,TRBV11-2,TGTGCCAGCAGCTTTGGAGCGGCGGGCGGGGAGCTGTTTTTT,CASSFGAAGGELFF
TRBJ2-5,TRBD1,-,TRBV5-6,TGTGCCAGCAGCTATTACTCGGGACAGGGGGAAGAGACCCAGTACTTC,CASSYYSGQGEETQYF
TRBJ2-1,TRBD2,-,TRBV25-1,TGTGCCAGCAGTGAATATTTTGGCGGGGGGGCTCCGATCAATGAGCAGTTCTTC,CASSEYFGGGAPINEQFF
TRBJ1-1,TRBD1,-,TRBV5-1,TGCGCCAGCAGCCCCGGACAGGGACTAAACACTGAAGCTTTCTTT,CASSPGQGLNTEAFF
TRBJ1-5,-,-,TRBV3-1/TRBV3-2,TGTGCCAGCAGCAATAGAGGAACAGGGAGGGACAATCAGCCCCAGCATTTT,CASSNRGTGRDNQPQHF
TRBJ2-7,TRBD1,few,TRBV11-3,TGTGCCAGCAGCTTAGGGGACAGGCCAAACTACGAGCAGTACTTC,CASSLGDRPNYEQYF
TRBJ1-1,TRBD1,-,TRBV3-1/TRBV3-2,TGTGCCAGCAGCCAAAACCCAGGGGGCGGAACTGAAGCTTTCTTT,CASSQNPGGGTEAFF
TRBJ2-7,-,-,TRBV15,TGTGCCACCAGCCACGGACAGTTAAGCTCCTACGAGCAGTACTTC,CATSHGQLSSYEQYF
TRBJ1-1,-,-,TRBV6-5,TGTGCCAGCAGCCGGGTACGGATGAACACTGAAGCTTTCTTT,CASSRVRMNTEAFF
TRBJ2-5,TRBD2,-,TRBV5-8,TGTGCCAGCAGCTCGGGACGCGGGGGGGTGGTCTGGCAAGAGACCCAGTACTTC,CASSSGRGGVVWQETQYF
TRBJ2-3,-,-,TRBV9,TGTGCCAGCAGCGTAGGCCCGGGGAGCACAGATACGCAGTATTTT,CASSVGPGSTDTQYF
TRBJ2-1,TRBD2,-,TRBV19,TGTGCCAGTAGTATAGTCTCGCTAGCGGGGGCCCCCAGGGGTGAGCAGTTCTTC,CASSIVSLAGAPRGEQFF
TRBJ1-3,-,-,TRBV2,TGTGCCAGCGTCCAGTCATACTCTGGAAACACCATATATTTT,CASVQSYSGNTIYF
TRBJ2-2,-,-,TRBV5-1,TGCGCCAGCAGCTTCGGTGTACCCACCGGGGAGCTGTTTTTT,CASSFGVPTGELFF
TRBJ2-5,-,-,TRBV11-3,TGTGCCAGCAGCTCCGGCCCCCCGGGGGAGACCCAGTACTTC,CASSSGPPGETQYF
TRBJ1-4,-,few,TRBV2,TGTGCCAGCAGTGATTACACATCAACTAATGAAAAACTGTTTTTT,CASSDYTSTNEKLFF
TRBJ2-1,TRBD2,-,TRBV15,TGTGCCACCAGCAGAGAACTAGCGGGGGATAATGAGCAGTTCTTC,CATSRELAGDNEQFF
TRBJ2-1,-,-,TRBV12-3/TRBV12-4,TGTGCCAGCAGTCGTAGCGGCAATGAGCAGTTCTTC,CASSRSGNEQFF
TRBJ1-1,-,-,TRBV4-2,TGTGCCAGCAGCCAAGATCCGGACACTGAAGCTTTCTTT,CASSQDPDTEAFF
TRBJ2-1,-,-,TRBV6-1,TGTGCCAGCAGTGAAGTTTGGTGGACAGAATCAATCTACAATGAGCAGTTCTTC,CASSEVWWTESIYNEQFF
TRBJ2-1,TRBD2,-,TRBV5-4,TGTGCCAGCAGCTTGGATAGCGGGGCTTGGAGTGAGCAGTTCTTC,CASSLDSGAWSEQFF
TRBJ2-7,TRBD1,-,TRBV10-3,TGTGCCACCAGGACAGGGGGCGCCTCCTTTCGCAATCTAGACGAGCAGTACTTC,CATRTGGASFRNLDEQYF
TRBJ1-1,-,-,TRBV12-3/TRBV12-4,TGTGCCAGCAGTTGGGGAGAGAATACTGAAGCTTTCTTT,CASSWGENTEAFF
TRBJ2-1,TRBD2,-,TRBV5-1,TGCGCCAGCAGCTTGACTAGCGGTTACAATGAGCAGTTCTTC,CASSLTSGYNEQFF
TRBJ2-5,-,few,TRBV29-1,TGCAGCGTCACCGTTGGGGGGGAGACCCAGTACTTC,CSVTVGGETQYF
TRBJ2-2,TRBD2,-,TRBV7-6,TGTGCCAGCAGCTTAGAACTAGCGGGGGCGCCCGGGTGGGAGCTGTTTTTT,CASSLELAGAPGWELFF
TRBJ2-3,TRBD1,once,TRBV5-1,TGCGCCAGCAGCCTGGGTATATCTGCCCAGGGGGTGAGAACAGATACGCAGTATTTT,CASSLGISAQGVRTDTQYF
TRBJ2-5,-,-,TRBV11-2,TGTGCCAGCAGCCCAATCTATGGAGGGGTAGGACAAGAGACCCAGTACTTC,CASSPIYGGVGQETQYF
TRBJ2-7,-,-,TRBV27,TGTGCCAGCAGTTCCCACTCGGGGTACGAGCAGTACTTC,CASSSHSGYEQYF
TRBJ2-7,-,-,TRBV7-8,TGTGCCAGCAGTCGTAGTAATAACTACGAGCAGTACTTC,CASSRSNNYEQYF
TRBJ1-2,-,-,TRBV13,TGTGCCAGCAGCTTAGGACCAGGACAGCTTAACTATGGCTACACCTTC,CASSLGPGQLNYGYTF
TRBJ2-5,-,-,TRBV5-6,TGTGCCAGCAGCTTGACAGGGCCGGAGACCCAGTACTTC,CASSLTGPETQYF
TRBJ2-5,TRBD1,-,TRBV5-6,TGTGCCAGCAGTCGGCGGACAGGGGGACAAGAGACCCAGTACTTC,CASSRRTGGQETQYF
TRBJ1-1,-,once,TRBV6-4,TGTGCCAGCAGTGACTCCCCTATTGCGGGGGCTAACACTGAAGCTTTCTTT,CASSDSPIAGANTEAFF
TRBJ2-5,-,-,TRBV10-1,TGCGCCAGCAGTGAGTCTCGGGGTCAAGAGACCCAGTACTTC,CASSESRGQETQYF
TRBJ2-2,-,-,TRBV9,TGTGCCAGCAGCGTAGACAGAAATACAGGGGGGGAGCTGTTTTTT,CASSVDRNTGGELFF
TRBJ2-7,-,-,TRBV7-9,TGTGCCAGCAGCTTAGCGCTAAGGGAGCCCTACGAGCAGTACTTC,CASSLALREPYEQYF
TRBJ1-4,-,few,TRBV5-1,TGCGCCAGCAGCTTGGCCGTGGGGCGCGATGAAAAACTGTTTTTT,CASSLAVGRDEKLFF